This TCR beta chain was documented in a study of CD8 T cells in Susac syndrome. Study in general: There were Susac syndrome patients who were therapy-naive at blood draw, others on corticosteroids, and others on intravenous immunoglobulin alone.

Random hexamers served to reverse transcribe roughly 0.45 to 1 ug RNA. TCRdb recomputed calls from the immunoSEQ multiplex PCR reads with MiXCR, one row per CDR3 protein. Of approximately 120,000 distinct CDR3 sequences detected, about 94% appear once; the ten largest clones hold about 0.2%. Unmatched junction bases numbered 7, after V lost 4 bases and J lost 6 bases. In germline, CDR1 is DFQATT, CDR2 SNEGSKA (reference sequence). This CDR3 region has 14 residues. Patients with Susac syndrome met diagnostic criteria that were recently defined for definite or probable disease. The sequence derives from a human donor with Susac syndrome. Sequencing was carried out using CD8+ T cells from PBMCs. This chain connects TRBV20-1 to TRBJ2-2; 8 positions match TRBD1. The CDR3 region is CSAKTGVESGELFF. In nucleotides, the CDR3 is TGCAGTGCTAAGACAGGGGTTGAATCCGGGGAGCTGTTTTTT.